The 21 T cell receptor beta chains listed next were all sequenced from one sample in a study of CD8 T cells in ankylosing spondylitis. TCRdb re-called the 5' RACE reads with MiXCR, one entry per CDR3 protein. Among some 840,000 distinct CDR3 sequences listed, over 9.5% were seen once. These TCRs' antigens remain unknown. Broader study findings: A TCR beta motif made of 7 to 9 highly homologous variants seemed typical of ankylosing spondylitis blood.

The sample comprised blood, either unsorted or a sorted T cell fraction (not recorded which). These receptors came from a male donor with ankylosing spondylitis.

The chain combines TRBV12-3 or TRBV12-4 with TRBJ2-2; 9 bases fit TRBD1. The CDR3 covers 15 residues. J was trimmed by 6 bases and V by 3 bases; bases with no gene match: 5. The CDR3 DNA follows: TGTGCCAGCAGTTTTAGGACAGGGGTCGCCGGGGAGCTGTTTTTT. Protein: CASSFRTGVAGELFF.

The chain recombines TRBV7-2 with TRBJ1-1; unclear D gene. The CDR3 spans 14 residues. In germline, CDR1 is SGHTA, CDR2 FQGNSA. Trimming removed 1 base at V and 6 bases at J, with 12 bases between. In DNA form, the CDR3 reads TGTGCCAGCAGCTTAGTCGGAGACAAGGCTGAAGCTTTCTTT. It translates to CASSLVGDKAEAFF.

This clonotype was recorded a few times. The CDR3 loop is CAISEGEGGWKKNEQFF. The CDR3 DNA follows: TGTGCCATCAGTGAGGGAGAAGGGGGGTGGAAGAAGAATGAGCAGTTCTTC. V is TRBV10-3 and J is TRBJ2-1; D assignment may be TRBD1 or TRBD2 (6 bases each). CDR3 length equals 17 residues. The germline CDR1 and CDR2 sequences are ENHRY and SYGVKD. The V gene lost 2 bases and the J gene lost 7 bases, with 21 bases spanning the gap.

This clonotype was detected only a few times. The rearrangement links TRBV7-2 to TRBJ1-2; 8 nucleotides agree with TRBD1. This CDR3 is 14 amino acids long. The germline CDR1 and CDR2 sequences are SGHTA and FQGNSA. V shed 5 bases, J shed 3 bases, and the junction held 5 bases outside the gene matches. CDR3 sequence reads: CASSHRGLDYGYTF. CDR3 coding DNA: TGTGCCAGCAGCCACAGGGGGTTGGACTATGGCTACACCTTC.

The chain links TRBV20-1 to TRBJ1-6, with 9 nucleotides matching TRBD1. CDR1 and CDR2 from the germline V gene are DFQATT and SNEGSKA (reference sequence). Trimming took 5 bases from V and 7 from J; bases not matched to a gene: 6. This CDR3 has 14 residues. The DNA of the CDR3 is TGCAGTGCTCCGGGACAGGGATGGAATTCACCCCTCCACTTT. Protein sequence: CSAPGQGWNSPLHF.

This clonotype occurred many times. The chain uses TRBV4-3 and TRBJ2-5, with TRBD2 matching 7 bases. The germline V gene has CDR1 LGHNA and CDR2 YSLEER. After removal of 1 base from V and 5 bases from J, the junction contained 10 bases not matched to a gene. The CDR3 covers 16 residues. The CDR3 protein is CASSQAGASGLETQYF. The CDR3 nucleotides read TGCGCCAGCAGCCAAGCTGGGGCTAGCGGTTTGGAGACCCAGTACTTC.

The chain uses TRBV20-1 and TRBJ1-1; 7 bases are a match to TRBD1. The CDR3 has 14 residues. Germline values: CDR1 DFQATT, CDR2 SNEGSKA (reference sequence). The V and J ends lost 0 bases and 6 bases, in that order; junction bases with no gene match: 7. The CDR3 region is CSARDTGVGPEAFF. DNA for the CDR3: TGCAGTGCTAGAGATACAGGGGTCGGCCCTGAAGCTTTCTTT.

This clonotype was found many times. This chain joins TRBV29-1 and TRBJ2-1; D gene uncertain. The CDR3 length is 13 residues. The V end was cut by 5 bases, the J end by 5 bases, with 13 bases between. Germline V lookup: CDR1 SQVTM, CDR2 ANQGSEA. This CDR3 is CSVSSLGHNEQFF. For the CDR3, the DNA is TGCAGCGTTTCCTCCCTTGGCCACAATGAGCAGTTCTTC.

The rearrangement uses TRBV20-1 and TRBJ2-5; TRBD2 might be the D (7 bases). The length of the CDR3 is 15 residues. The germline V gene has CDR1 DFQATT and CDR2 SNEGSKA (reference sequence). V was clipped by 5 bases and J by 0 bases, with 16 bases between them. The DNA for the CDR3 is TGCAGTGCTGAGAAGGAGGGGGGGTACCAAGAGACCCAGTACTTC. Amino acids: CSAEKEGGYQETQYF.

Only a few counts were recorded for this clonotype. V gene TRBV5-6 combines with J gene TRBJ2-1; 7 bases match TRBD1. Germline V gene lookup returns CDR1 SGHDT and CDR2 YYEEEE. V dropped 4 bases and J dropped 8; count of bases not matched to a gene: 18. The CDR3 totals 17 residues. The CDR3 here is CASSRLGLRDRNHEQFF. CDR3 bases: TGTGCCAGCAGCCGATTGGGTCTTCGGGACAGAAACCATGAGCAGTTCTTC.

This chain links TRBV2 with TRBJ2-5, with D maybe TRBD1 (5 bases). Looked up from germline, CDR1 is SNHLY and CDR2 is FYNNEI. The germline V and J ends were trimmed by 5 bases and 2 bases, with 12 bases remaining between them. CDR3 length: 14 residues. CDR3 DNA: TGTGCCAGCAGTTTCAGGGTCCGACAAGAGACCCAGTACTTC. Translating gives CASSFRVRQETQYF. Full variable domain (rest looked up from reference TRBV2 and TRBJ2-5): EPEVTQTPSHQVTQMGQEVILRCVPISNHLYFYWYRQILGQKVEFLVSFYNNEISEKSEIFDDQFSVERPDGSNFTLKIRSTKLEDSAMYFCASSFRVRQETQYFGPGTRLLVL.

CDR3 amino acids: CASSHRGLEDTQYF. The CDR3 bases are TGTGCCAGCTCACACAGGGGGCTAGAAGATACGCAGTATTTT. V is TRBV18 and J is TRBJ2-3; TRBD1 matches at 9 bases. Germline CDR1 reads KGHSH; CDR2 reads LQKENI. This CDR3 comprises 14 residues. The trim removed 4 bases at V and 5 bases at J, leaving 4 bases unmatched. The entire variable domain, with the rest obtained from reference TRBV18 and TRBJ2-3, is as follows: NAGVMQNPRHLVRRRGQEARLRCSPMKGHSHVYWYRQLPEEGLKFMVYLQKENIIDESGMPKERFSAEFPKEGPSILRIQQVVRGDSAAYFCASSHRGLEDTQYFGPGTRLTVL.

This clonotype occurred many times. V gene TRBV20-1 combines with J gene TRBJ2-3; possible D gene TRBD2, 6 bases. This CDR3 contains 12 residues. V was clipped by 2 bases and J by 7 bases, with 10 bases between them. Germline lookup yields CDR1 DFQATT and CDR2 SNEGSKA (reference sequence). The CDR3 protein is CSARLASYTQYF. CDR3 bases: TGCAGTGCTAGACTAGCGTCCTATACGCAGTATTTT.

The table lists this clonotype with many counts. J is TRBJ1-5 and V is TRBV12-3 or TRBV12-4, with a possible D match to TRBD1 (6 bases). This CDR3 is 14 amino acids long. The V end lost 5 bases, the J end lost 3 bases, and 11 bases lay between the germline ends. The CDR3 DNA follows: TGTGCCAGCAGTCCTACAGGGAACAATCAGCCCCAGCATTTT. Amino acids: CASSPTGNNQPQHF.

In this sample, this clonotype turned up many times. The chain carries TRBV29-1 and TRBJ2-1, with D perhaps TRBD1 (7 bases). CDR1 is SQVTM and CDR2 is ANQGSEA in the germline V gene. The CDR3 sequence is 14 residues long. V dropped 4 bases and J dropped 4 bases, with 14 bases sitting between them. The CDR3 sequence: CSVVGRDRYNEQFF. CDR3 in DNA: TGCAGCGTTGTAGGGCGGGACAGATACAATGAGCAGTTCTTC.

A few counts support this clonotype. J is TRBJ2-7 and V is TRBV5-6; 7 bases agree with TRBD1. The CDR3 extends over 14 amino acids. V was pared by 1 base and J by 2 bases, with 3 bases of the junction left unmatched. Germline CDR1 is SGHDT and CDR2 is YYEEEE. Here the CDR3 reads CASSLRGPTYEQYF. The CDR3 nucleotides read TGTGCCAGCAGCTTGAGGGGGCCGACCTACGAGCAGTACTTC. The variable domain in full, completed from reference TRBV5-6 and TRBJ2-7, reads DAGVTQSPTHLIKTRGQQVTLRCSPKSGHDTVSWYQQALGQGPQFIFQYYEEEERQRGNFPDRFSGHQFPNYSSELNVNALLLGDSALYLCASSLRGPTYEQYFGPGTRLTVT.

This clonotype was seen a handful of times. The chain is built from TRBV29-1 and TRBJ1-1; D call uncertain. This CDR3 is built from 14 residues. CDR1 SQVTM and CDR2 ANQGSEA come from the germline V gene. Trimming removed 5 bases at V and 7 bases at J, with 20 bases between. The CDR3 reads CSVIAGRLPNEAFF. For the CDR3, the DNA is TGCAGCGTTATTGCCGGGAGATTACCGAATGAAGCTTTCTTT.

This clonotype occurred a few times. The chain uses TRBV7-2 and TRBJ1-1; TRBD1 aligns across 9 bases. The CDR3 has 15 residues. J gave up 7 bases and V 2 bases, and 8 bases lay outside the gene matches. From germline, CDR1 is SGHTA and CDR2 FQGNSA. The CDR3 coding sequence is TGTGCCAGCAGCTTATTCACAGGGGGCGGCAGTGAAGCTTTCTTT. This codes for CASSLFTGGGSEAFF.

This clonotype was seen a few times. The genes are TRBV6-1 and TRBJ1-5; D unclear. V was cut by 7 bases and J by 2 bases, with 9 bases left in between. The germline gives CDR1 MNHNS, CDR2 SASEGT. This CDR3 is 13 amino acids long. The CDR3 here is CASNLVGNQPQHF. CDR3 DNA: TGTGCCAGCAACCTGGTCGGCAATCAGCCCCAGCATTTT.

This clonotype came up a few times. The V gene is TRBV10-1, the J gene TRBJ2-1; 10 bases fit TRBD2. The V and J ends lost 5 bases and 3 bases, in that order; junction bases with no gene match: 7. The CDR3 is made up of 16 amino acids. Germline-derived CDR1 and CDR2 are WNHNN and SYGVQD (reference sequence). Here the CDR3 reads CASSSIAGGDYNEQFF. The CDR3 nucleotides read TGCGCCAGCAGTTCAATAGCGGGAGGAGACTACAATGAGCAGTTCTTC.

The table lists this clonotype with many counts. The chain is built from TRBV7-9 and TRBJ1-6, with no clear D. The CDR3 loop spans 12 amino acids. The germline V and J ends were trimmed by 3 bases and 5 bases, with 2 bases remaining between them. Per the germline V gene, CDR1 is SEHNR and CDR2 is FQNEAQ (reference sequence). The CDR3 here is CASSFNNSPLHF. CDR3 DNA: TGTGCCAGCAGCTTTAATAATTCACCCCTCCACTTT.